These T cell receptor beta chains were read from a single sample in a study of shared clonotypes between healthy human individuals. Measured with immunoSEQ multiplex PCR; TCRdb has only the in-frame clones, and not every one. The sample holds fewer than 550,000 clones, about 79% seen once. The sample comprised PBMCs. These receptors were obtained from a woman aged 40 to 50 in good health. Some clones in this sample may be carry-over from other donors' samples. Both conserved end residues are part of each CDR3. The order of the fields is V gene, clone size, J gene, D gene, CDR3 protein, CDR3 DNA. D genes are given only for firm matches. Part of the rows lack a size; the others show once, few, many or a class for expanded clones.

TRBV5-1	few	TRBJ1-5	NA	CASSADSSHQPQHF	TGCGCCAGCAGCGCCGACAGTAGCCATCAGCCCCAGCATTTT
TRBV7-2	once	TRBJ1-2	TRBD1	CASSRSTGTGDGYTF	TGTGCCAGCAGCCGATCTACCGGGACAGGGGATGGCTACACCTTC
TRBV6-5	once	TRBJ2-7	TRBD1	CASSSFDRGTLDEQYF	TGTGCCAGCAGTTCCTTCGACAGGGGGACGCTCGACGAGCAGTACTTC
TRBV9	NA	TRBJ2-3	NA	CASSPFYATDTQYF	TGTGCCAGCAGCCCTTTCTACGCCACAGATACGCAGTATTTT
TRBV11-2	once	TRBJ2-7	TRBD1	CASSLSTTDRGYEQYF	TGTGCCAGCAGCTTATCAACCACTGACAGGGGATACGAGCAGTACTTC
TRBV2	once	TRBJ1-3	NA	CASSGRGSGNTIYF	TGTGCCAGCAGTGGGAGGGGCTCTGGAAACACCATATATTTT
TRBV5-1	NA	TRBJ2-1	NA	CASSPRDKAYNEQFF	TGCGCCAGCAGCCCCCGGGACAAAGCCTACAATGAGCAGTTCTTC
TRBV19	few	TRBJ1-1	NA	CASGGRVTDTEAFF	TGTGCCAGTGGGGGCCGGGTTACGGACACTGAAGCTTTCTTT
TRBV4-1	NA	TRBJ2-5	NA	CASSRGAWETQYF	TGCGCCAGCAGCCGGGGGGCTTGGGAGACCCAGTACTTC
TRBV27	NA	TRBJ2-1	TRBD2	CASSPLAGYNEQFF	TGTGCCAGCAGCCCACTAGCGGGTTACAATGAGCAGTTCTTC
TRBV27	NA	TRBJ1-2	NA	CASSLSRPDVYGYTF	TGTGCCAGCAGTCTATCTAGGCCGGACGTCTATGGCTACACCTTC